The source of this T cell receptor beta chain is a study of T cells in localized non-small cell lung cancer. Comments on this clone: No antigen is known for it.

Study outcomes and limitations: Because only a single region of the tumor was sequenced, heterogeneity remains possible.

The assay was immunoSEQ multiplex PCR, and TCRdb's table has in-frame clones only and misses some. The table includes about 56,000 clones, roughly 90% detected once. CDR1 is SGHKS and CDR2 is YYEKEE in the germline V gene (reference sequence). After removal of 4 bases from V and 2 bases from J, the junction contained 10 bases not matched to a gene. The CDR3 contains 16 residues. The sequence was obtained from a woman between 40 and 69 years old with stage I lung adenocarcinoma. The chain carries TRBV5-5 and TRBJ1-2, with 8 bases aligning to TRBD1. The material sequenced was peripheral blood, taken before any cancer treatment. Written as DNA, the CDR3 is TGTGCCAGCAGCCCTTTTCCGCAGGGGGCAAACTATGGCTACACCTTC. Translating gives CASSPFPQGANYGYTF.